The 8 T cell receptor beta chains presented below share a single source sample, sequenced in a study of radiotherapy plus CTLA-4 blockade in lung cancer. Some clones are missing from TCRdb's copy, which holds only in-frame ones; the method was immunoSEQ multiplex PCR. This table holds 35,000 to 50,000 clones, around 73% found once. Here the sequenced sample was peripheral blood, taken from a patient treated with radiotherapy plus ipilimumab. The source of these receptors is a human donor with non-small cell lung cancer who had a complete response to radiotherapy plus ipilimumab.

For the CDR3, the DNA is TGTGCCAGCAGCCCAACCCCCGGGACAGGGAACTACGAGCAGTACTTC. Translated: CASSPTPGTGNYEQYF. The gene calls are TRBV7-9 and TRBJ2-7, with 9 bases identical to TRBD1. CDR3 length: 16 residues. Germline V gene lookup returns CDR1 SEHNR and CDR2 FQNEAQ (reference sequence). With 5 bases clipped from V and 3 bases from J, the junction kept 11 bases outside the gene matches.

The rearrangement links TRBV28 to TRBJ2-7; 7 nucleotides line up with TRBD2. This CDR3 is built from 15 residues. Germline CDR1 reads MDHEN; CDR2 reads SYDVKM. The ends lost 7 bases at V and 2 bases at J; junction bases unmatched: 11. CDR3 protein: CASTKGGAGAYEQYF. CDR3 DNA sequence: TGTGCCAGCACCAAGGGAGGGGCGGGGGCCTACGAGCAGTACTTC.

The chain couples TRBV7-9 to TRBJ2-2, with a possible D match to TRBD2 (6 bases). The germline V gene has CDR1 SEHNR and CDR2 FQNEAQ (reference sequence). CDR3 length: 17 amino acids. Trimming cost V 2 bases and J 2 bases, with 15 bases left between them. The CDR3 here is CASSLTFGTLNTGELFF. As DNA, the CDR3 is TGTGCCAGCAGCTTAACTTTTGGGACTCTAAACACCGGGGAGCTGTTTTTT. Using reference TRBV7-9 and TRBJ2-2 for the parts outside the CDR3, the full variable domain is DTGVSQNPRHKITKRGQNVTFRCDPISEHNRLYWYRQTLGQGPEFLTYFQNEAQLEKSRLLSDRFSAERPKGSFSTLEIQRTEQGDSAMYLCASSLTFGTLNTGELFFGEGSRLTVL.

This sequence joins TRBV18 and TRBJ2-1; D not resolved. This CDR3 region has 12 residues. V was clipped by 1 base and J by 6 bases, with 4 bases between them. Germline CDR1 reads KGHSH; CDR2 reads LQKENI. The CDR3 DNA reads TGTGCCAGCTCACCACAGAGCAATGAGCAGTTCTTC. Translation gives CASSPQSNEQFF.

For the CDR3, the DNA is TGCGCCAGCAGCCTGCAAGCGGGAGGCACAGATACGCAGTATTTT. It specifies CASSLQAGGTDTQYF. This rearrangement joins TRBV5-1 to TRBJ2-3; 8 bases align to TRBD2. Germline V CDR1 and CDR2: SGHRS, YFSETQ. The V and J ends lost 4 bases and 1 base, in that order; junction bases with no gene match: 5. The CDR3 runs 15 residues.

The genes are TRBV18 and TRBJ2-6, with D unresolved. CDR1 is KGHSH, CDR2 LQKENI, per germline. V lost 3 bases to trimming and J lost 1 base, with 10 bases between them. This CDR3 is 16 amino acids long. CDR3 sequence (DNA): TGTGCCAGCTCACCTTTAGACATATCTGGGGCCAACGTCCTGACTTTC. This translates into CASSPLDISGANVLTF. Full variable domain (outside the CDR3, taken from reference TRBV18 and TRBJ2-6): NAGVMQNPRHLVRRRGQEARLRCSPMKGHSHVYWYRQLPEEGLKFMVYLQKENIIDESGMPKERFSAEFPKEGPSILRIQQVVRGDSAAYFCASSPLDISGANVLTFGAGSRLTVL.

This chain joins TRBV7-2 and TRBJ2-5, with a tentative D call TRBD1 (5 bases). TRBJ2-7 matches the DNA end more closely, so the J call is doubtful. CDR1 is SGHTA, CDR2 FQGNSA, per germline. The CDR3 consists of 15 residues. CDR3 region: CASSLADNPPYEQYF. CDR3 DNA sequence: TGTGCCAGCAGCTTAGCGGACAATCCACCCTACGAGCAGTACTTC.

This clone has only one observation. The rearrangement uses TRBV7-2 and TRBJ1-1, with D perhaps matching TRBD1 (6 bases). CDR1 is SGHTA, CDR2 FQGNSA, per germline. This CDR3 has 13 amino acids. V shed 2 bases and J shed 8 bases, with 12 bases lying between them. This chain's CDR3 is CASSLIDRQEAFF. As DNA, the CDR3 is TGTGCCAGCAGCTTAATTGACAGGCAAGAAGCTTTCTTT.